One and the same sample provided the 19 T cell receptor gamma chains below, sequenced in a study of human gamma delta and Vdelta1 T cells. Their antigen targets remain unknown. TCRdb reanalysed the PCR reads with CATT. Found here are about 3,600 gamma-chain clones, 16% of them singletons; the top ten hold about 6.4%. The specimen sequenced was Vdelta1 gamma-delta T cells from blood grown in culture (DOT cells). The receptors originated from a human donor in good health.

A word on this clone: Mismatch with germline at one junction end may stem from a read error. This chain uses TRGV9 with TRGJ1 or TRGJ2. Germline CDR1 is GITISATS and CDR2 is ISYDGTV (reference sequence). The CDR3 consists of 19 residues. In DNA form, the CDR3 reads TGTGCCTTGTGGGGGGTGCAAGCACGAAAACCCGGAATCGGGTATAAGAAACTCTTT. This gives the protein CALWGVQARKPGIGYKKLF.

This clone has just a few counts. The gene calls are TRGV4 and TRGJ1 or TRGJ2. This CDR3 has 14 residues. V gave up 2 bases and J gave up 3 bases; unmatched junction bases: 7. Germline V gives CDR1 EGSTGY, CDR2 YDSYTSSV. The CDR3 is CATWDEFPYYKKLF. For the CDR3, the DNA is TGTGCCACCTGGGATGAATTTCCTTATTATAAGAAACTCTTT.

This clone counts as large. Additional DNA sequences in this sample encode the identical CDR3. The chain is built from TRGV4 and TRGJ1 or TRGJ2. The CDR3 totals 14 residues. Unmatched junction bases numbered 3, after V lost 1 base and J lost 0 bases. Germline V lookup: CDR1 EGSTGY, CDR2 YDSYTSSV. The CDR3 reads CATWDGLNYYKKLF. The CDR3 DNA sequence: TGTGCCACCTGGGATGGCCTGAATTATTATAAGAAACTCTTT.

The rearrangement uses TRGV2 and TRGJ1 or TRGJ2. The CDR3 is made up of 12 amino acids. Germline CDR1 is EGSNGY and CDR2 is YDSYNSKV. Trimming at V came to 1 base and at J to 11 bases, leaving 8 bases not matched to a gene. CDR3 DNA: TGTGCCACCTGGGACGGTCGGCTGGAGAAACTCTTT. This translates into CATWDGRLEKLF.

This clone was counted only a few times. The chain is built from TRGV3 and TRGJ1 or TRGJ2. This CDR3 contains 11 residues. The junction had 11 bases not matched to a gene; V was cut back by 3 bases and J by 15 bases. CDR1 is VTNTFY and CDR2 is YDVSTARD in the germline V gene (reference sequence). CDR3 region: CATWDRGALLF. CDR3 DNA sequence: TGTGCCACCTGGGACCGGGGGGCCTTACTCTTT.

This clone is categorized as medium-sized. The chain uses TRGV9 and TRGJ1 or TRGJ2. The CDR3 length is 12 residues. The V and J ends lost 0 bases and 5 bases, in that order; junction bases with no gene match: 1. CDR1 and CDR2 (germline): GITISATS, ISYDGTV (reference sequence). The CDR3 here is CALWEVHYKKLF. CDR3 nucleotides: TGTGCCTTGTGGGAGGTGCATTATAAGAAACTCTTT.

V is TRGV5 and J is TRGJ1 or TRGJ2. This CDR3 has 14 amino acids. V was pared by 2 bases and J by 6 bases, with 10 bases of the junction left unmatched. Germline V gene sequence: CDR1 VINAFY, CDR2 YDVSNSKD. CDR3 sequence (DNA): TGTGCCACCTGGGACATCCCGACGGGTTATAAGAAACTCTTT. Translation gives CATWDIPTGYKKLF.

The chain recombines TRGV9 with TRGJ1 or TRGJ2. The CDR3 covers 14 residues. J lost 3 bases, V lost 0 bases, and 5 bases had no gene match. The germline V gene has CDR1 GITISATS and CDR2 ISYDGTV (reference sequence). The CDR3 loop reads CALWEVRVYYKKLF. Here the CDR3 DNA reads TGTGCCTTGTGGGAGGTGCGTGTTTATTATAAGAAACTCTTT.

The V call is TRGV2, the J call TRGJ1 or TRGJ2. Germline loops: CDR1 EGSNGY, CDR2 YDSYNSKV. The trim removed 5 bases at V and 10 bases at J, leaving 8 bases unmatched. This CDR3 spans 11 amino acids. As DNA, the CDR3 is TGTGCCACCTGGGCCGGAAGCAAGAAACTCTTT. Its protein is CATWAGSKKLF.

The rearrangement joins TRGV8 to TRGJ1 or TRGJ2. The CDR3 length is 11 residues. J lost 7 bases, V lost 2 bases, and 2 bases had no gene match. Germline CDR1 reads VENAVY; CDR2 reads YDSYNSRV. CDR3 sequence: CATWDNYKKLF. The DNA of the CDR3 is TGTGCCACCTGGGATAACTATAAGAAACTCTTT.

The chain employs TRGV2 and TRGJP2. CDR1 is EGSNGY, CDR2 YDSYNSKV, per germline. The V and J ends lost 4 bases and 6 bases, in that order; junction bases with no gene match: 14. CDR3 length: 16 residues. CDR3 DNA: TGTGCCACCTGGGATTCCTTGCAGACTGGTGATTGGATCAAGACGTTT. This codes for CATWDSLQTGDWIKTF.

The table lists this clone with a few counts. Within the sample, other DNA sequences also encode this same CDR3. The V and J genes are TRGV4 and TRGJ1 or TRGJ2. V shed 0 bases and J 7 bases; nucleotides not matched to a gene: 6. The germline V gene has CDR1 EGSTGY and CDR2 YDSYTSSV. CDR3 length equals 13 residues. DNA of the CDR3: TGTGCCACCTGGGATGGGCCGGGATATAAGAAACTCTTT. Translation: CATWDGPGYKKLF.

This clone was observed a few times. The V call is TRGV5, the J call TRGJ1 or TRGJ2. The CDR3 has 11 residues. The V gene's germline CDR1 is VINAFY and CDR2 YDVSNSKD. V dropped 1 base and J dropped 7; count of bases not matched to a gene: 1. The CDR3 loop reads CATWDSYKKLF. In nucleotides, the CDR3 is TGTGCCACCTGGGACAGCTATAAGAAACTCTTT.

On this clone: This could be a read error, since a much larger clone is one nucleotide away. The chain carries TRGV9 and TRGJ1 or TRGJ2. The trim removed 1 base at V and 3 bases at J, leaving 15 bases unmatched. The CDR3 is 17 residues long. Germline CDR1 reads GITISATS; CDR2 reads ISYDGTV (reference sequence). CDR3 DNA sequence: TGTGCCTTGTGGGAGGTCGAAGTATTTAGGGGTTATTATAAGAAACTCTTT. Amino acid sequence: CALWEVEVFRGYYKKLF.

This sequence joins TRGV9 and TRGJ1 or TRGJ2. This CDR3 is 17 amino acids long. Germline V CDR1 and CDR2: GITISATS, ISYDGTV (reference sequence). With 0 bases clipped from V and 3 bases from J, the junction kept 14 bases outside the gene matches. The CDR3 spells CALWEVQETHFYYKKLF. The CDR3, as DNA: TGTGCCTTGTGGGAGGTGCAGGAGACTCACTTTTATTATAAGAAACTCTTT.

This clone was picked up a small number of times. J is TRGJP1 and V is TRGV5. CDR3 length: 15 amino acids. Germline V gene sequence: CDR1 VINAFY, CDR2 YDVSNSKD. Trimming took 2 bases from V and 3 from J; bases not matched to a gene: 6. Here the CDR3 DNA reads TGTGCCACCTGGGACATACAAGCCACTGGTTGGTTCAAGATATTT. It encodes CATWDIQATGWFKIF.

This sequence joins TRGV4 and TRGJP2. The V gene end was trimmed by 2 bases and the J gene end by 3 bases; junction bases not matched to a gene: 12. Germline CDR1 and CDR2: EGSTGY and YDSYTSSV. The CDR3 totals 17 residues. The CDR3 region is CATWDELGTGSDWIKTF. CDR3 bases: TGTGCCACCTGGGATGAGTTGGGGACGGGTAGTGATTGGATCAAGACGTTT.

There are a few counts of this clone. The chain carries TRGV5 and TRGJ1 or TRGJ2. V was clipped by 5 bases and J by 0 bases; unmatched bases: 7. Germline-derived CDR1 and CDR2 are VINAFY and YDVSNSKD. This CDR3 spans 14 amino acids. CDR3 region: CATWGESNYYKKLF. The CDR3 coding sequence is TGTGCCACCTGGGGTGAATCGAATTATTATAAGAAACTCTTT.

This clone is medium-sized within its sample. V is TRGV4 and J is TRGJ1 or TRGJ2. Per germline, CDR1 EGSTGY and CDR2 YDSYTSSV. The CDR3 extends over 16 amino acids. J lost 2 bases, V lost 3 bases, and 13 bases had no gene match. This CDR3 is CATWDHSPEDYYKKLF. CDR3 DNA: TGTGCCACCTGGGATCACAGTCCCGAGGATTATTATAAGAAACTCTTT.